Following are 10 T cell receptor beta chains from one sample sequenced in a study of T cells after yellow fever vaccination. TCRdb reprocessed the 5' RACE reads via MiXCR and lists one record per CDR3 protein. In the table there are some 560,000 distinct CDR3 sequences, roughly a fifth of which are singletons. Sample: PBMCs, taken 15 days after the yellow fever booster vaccination. The receptors stem from a young man who received the YFV17D yellow fever vaccine.

The V call is TRBV12-3 or TRBV12-4, the J call TRBJ2-6; D may be TRBD2 (5 bases). V was shortened by 1 base and J by 0 bases, with 10 bases between the two germline ends. The CDR3 covers 17 residues. In DNA, the CDR3 is TGTGCCAGCAGTTTAGTTCTAGCATCCTCTGGGGCCAACGTCCTGACTTTC. Residues: CASSLVLASSGANVLTF.

This clonotype occurred many times. V usage is TRBV28 and J usage is TRBJ2-5, with D perhaps matching TRBD1 (6 bases). CDR3 size: 12 residues. CDR1 is MDHEN, CDR2 SYDVKM, per germline. Deletions cut 6 bases from V and 5 bases from J, with 10 bases between. CDR3 loop: CASSRGGETQYF. The CDR3 DNA reads TGTGCCAGCAGCAGGGGTGGGGAGACCCAGTACTTC.

This rearrangement joins TRBV10-3 to TRBJ2-7; D is tentatively TRBD1 or TRBD2 (5 bases each). V was trimmed by 2 bases and J by 4 bases, leaving 12 bases between them. This CDR3 has 14 amino acids. Germline V gene lookup returns CDR1 ENHRY and CDR2 SYGVKD. The CDR3 DNA sequence: TGTGCCATCAGTGAGACGGGACCAAATTACGAGCAGTACTTC. This gives the protein CAISETGPNYEQYF.

This clonotype was counted between two and nine times. The gene calls are TRBV5-1 and TRBJ1-1; D gene uncertain. V lost 0 bases to trimming and J lost 1 base, with 7 bases between them. This CDR3 is built from 14 residues. Per germline, CDR1 SGHRS and CDR2 YFSETQ. CDR3 coding DNA: TGCGCCAGCAGCTTGGAGCCGGCGAACACTGAAGCTTTCTTT. Translating gives CASSLEPANTEAFF.

The CDR3 bases are TGTGCCAGCAGTGTTGACAGGGACTGGCCCCAGCATTTT. Its protein is CASSVDRDWPQHF. V gene TRBV6-1 combines with J gene TRBJ1-5; 7 nucleotides line up with TRBD1. The ends lost 4 bases at V and 9 bases at J; junction bases unmatched: 6. This CDR3 is built from 13 residues. Germline V gives CDR1 MNHNS, CDR2 SASEGT.

The CDR3 DNA is TGCGCCAGCAGTCTGGACCGGCCTGGCACAGATACGCAGTATTTT. This sequence encodes CASSLDRPGTDTQYF. The J gene is TRBJ2-3, the V gene TRBV5-1; D is undetermined. This CDR3 comprises 15 residues. V shed 5 bases and J shed 1 base, with 14 bases lying between them. The germline gives CDR1 SGHRS, CDR2 YFSETQ.

This clonotype was seen a handful of times. This sequence joins TRBV5-1 and TRBJ2-7; 7 positions agree with TRBD2. V lost 8 bases, J lost 2 bases, and 13 bases stayed unmatched. Germline CDR1 SGHRS, CDR2 YFSETQ. The CDR3 contains 15 residues. CDR3 coding DNA: TGCGCCAGTCGAAAATCTAGCGGAGGGCCCTACGAGCAGTACTTC. Translated: CASRKSSGGPYEQYF.

The chain combines TRBV23-1 with TRBJ1-5; D not resolved. TRBV23-1 is placed among ORFs of uncertain function. The length of the CDR3 is 17 residues. Trimming took off 0 bases at V and 0 bases at J, with 12 bases between the two ends. CDR3 residues: CASSQSRAKNSNQPQHF. In DNA form, the CDR3 reads TGCGCCAGCAGTCAATCGAGGGCAAAGAATAGCAATCAGCCCCAGCATTTT.

This clonotype was counted between two and nine times. The V gene is TRBV12-3 or TRBV12-4, the J gene TRBJ2-7; possibly TRBD2 for D (5 bases). V was shortened by 6 bases and J by 3 bases, with 12 bases between the two germline ends. The CDR3 runs 13 residues. CDR3 DNA sequence: TGTGCCAGCAGCCCGGCGGGTTTCTACGAGCAGTACTTC. It translates to CASSPAGFYEQYF.

The table lists this clonotype with a few counts. V and J are TRBV5-1 and TRBJ2-5; D ambiguous. V lost 4 bases and J lost 0, with 10 bases in between. Germline values: CDR1 SGHRS, CDR2 YFSETQ. There are 14 residues in the CDR3. The CDR3 sequence: CASSPGHNQETQYF. The DNA of the CDR3 is TGCGCCAGCAGCCCGGGCCACAACCAAGAGACCCAGTACTTC.